These 27 T cell receptor beta chains share one sample of origin, sequenced in a study of immune characteristics of hereditary and idiopathic chronic pancreatitis. Chronic pancreatitis tissue was collected during total pancreatectomy with islet autotransplantation. Here immunoSEQ multiplex PCR was the method, and the copy in TCRdb shows in-frame clones only, minus some. Seen here are thousands of clones, roughly 77% observed once, and the top ten hold 12% to 15%. The sample comprised pancreas tissue with idiopathic chronic pancreatitis. These receptors came from a human donor with chronic pancreatitis.

The gene calls are TRBV6-5 and TRBJ2-1; D not certain. This CDR3 is 14 amino acids long. V lost 0 bases and J lost 7, with 10 bases in between. CDR1 is MNHEY, CDR2 SVGAGI, per germline. CDR3 amino acids: CASSYSTTLNEQFF. CDR3 nucleotide sequence: TGTGCCAGCAGTTACTCGACAACTTTGAATGAGCAGTTCTTC.

This chain links TRBV7-8 with TRBJ2-2; maybe TRBD2 (6 bases). The CDR3 consists of 14 residues. In germline, CDR1 is SGHVS, CDR2 FQNEAQ. V dropped 2 bases and J dropped 9 bases, with 13 bases sitting between them. The CDR3 DNA sequence: TGTGCCAGCAGCTTAACCAGGAGGGCGCGGGAGCTGTTTTTT. Its translation: CASSLTRRARELFF.

The chain employs TRBV16 and TRBJ1-4; D not certain. The CDR3 extends over 17 amino acids. Trimming removed 10 bases at V and 0 bases at J, with 21 bases between. Germline V gives CDR1 KGHSY, CDR2 FQNENV. CDR3 sequence: CATTRKATFATNEKLFF. In DNA, the CDR3 is TGTGCCACCACAAGGAAGGCAACCTTTGCAACTAATGAAAAACTGTTTTTT. Filled out from reference TRBV16 and TRBJ1-4, the complete variable domain reads GEEVAQTPKHLVRGEGQKAKLYCAPIKGHSYVFWYQQVLKNEFKFLISFQNENVFDETGMPKERFSAKCLPNSPCSLEIQATKLEDSAVYFCATTRKATFATNEKLFFGSGTQLSVL.

The chain links TRBV29-1 to TRBJ1-1, with 7 bases that match TRBD1. Germline CDR1 reads SQVTM; CDR2 reads ANQGSEA. Germline trimming cut 6 bases from V and 4 bases from J; bases unmatched to any gene: 8. The CDR3 runs to 13 residues. The CDR3, as DNA: TGCAGCGTACAGGGGTATGGAGGCACTGAAGCTTTCTTT. It specifies CSVQGYGGTEAFF.

This chain links TRBV12-3 or TRBV12-4 with TRBJ2-1; D call uncertain. With 1 base removed from V and 9 bases from J, the gap between germline ends came to 7 bases. This CDR3 region has 12 residues. CDR3: CASSLEAIEQFF. The CDR3 DNA is TGTGCCAGCAGTTTAGAAGCAATTGAGCAGTTCTTC.

CDR3 region: CASRRGGSSYNEQFF. The CDR3 region has the DNA TGTGCCAGCAGGAGAGGGGGAAGCTCCTACAATGAGCAGTTCTTC. V gene TRBV28 combines with J gene TRBJ2-1; tentatively, D is TRBD1 (6 bases). Germline V gene data show CDR1 as MDHEN and CDR2 as SYDVKM. The CDR3 sequence is 15 residues long. V dropped 6 bases and J dropped 0 bases, with 12 bases sitting between them.

This clone was counted a single time. V usage is TRBV7-9 and J usage is TRBJ2-5; no definite D call. Trimming removed 2 bases from V and 4 bases from J, with 14 bases in between. The CDR3 spans 15 residues. Looked up from germline, CDR1 is SEHNR and CDR2 is FQNEAQ (reference sequence). DNA of the CDR3: TGTGCCAGCAGCTTATTGGTTGGTAGTCGAGAGACCCAGTACTTC. It encodes CASSLLVGSRETQYF.

The chain joins TRBV6-2 or TRBV6-3 to TRBJ2-5; TRBD2 matches 15 bases. The CDR3 has 17 residues. The V gene end was trimmed by 6 bases and the J gene end by 4 bases; junction bases not matched to a gene: 9. Germline assignment: CDR1 MNHEY and CDR2 SVGEGT. In nucleotides, the CDR3 is TGTGCCAGCAGCCCTGGACTAGCGGGGGGGGCCCGAGAGACCCAGTACTTC. Translation: CASSPGLAGGARETQYF.

The chain carries TRBV6-1 and TRBJ1-6; 12 bases match TRBD1. CDR1 MNHNS and CDR2 SASEGT come from the germline V gene. The CDR3 runs 15 residues. V lost 2 bases and J lost 9; bases outside the gene matches: 2. Written as DNA, the CDR3 is TGTGCCAGCAGTGAAAGGGGACAGGGGGCTTCACCCCTCCACTTT. Residues: CASSERGQGASPLHF.

This clone was seen a single time. The V call is TRBV29-1, the J call TRBJ1-1; D uncertain. Looked up from germline, CDR1 is SQVTM and CDR2 is ANQGSEA. This CDR3 spans 8 amino acids. V was clipped by 4 bases and J by 11 bases, with 5 bases between them. The CDR3 loop is CSVVGAFF. The CDR3 region has the DNA TGCAGCGTTGTCGGGGCTTTCTTT. Based on the CDR3 plus reference TRBV29-1 and TRBJ1-1, the full variable domain is SAVISQKPSRDICQRGTSLTIQCQVDSQVTMMFWYRQQPGQSLTLIATANQGSEATYESGFVIDKFPISRPNLTFSTLTVSNMSPEDSSIYLCSVVGAFFGQGTRLTVV.

V is TRBV2 and J is TRBJ2-4; TRBD1 matches at 7 bases. V shed 3 bases and J 3 bases; nucleotides not matched to a gene: 5. The CDR3 totals 15 residues. CDR1 and CDR2 (germline): SNHLY, FYNNEI. Here the CDR3 DNA reads TGTGCCAGCAGTGATCCACAGGGGTACAAAAACATTCAGTACTTC. Its protein product is CASSDPQGYKNIQYF. The whole variable domain, remainder taken from reference TRBV2 and TRBJ2-4, is EPEVTQTPSHQVTQMGQEVILRCVPISNHLYFYWYRQILGQKVEFLVSFYNNEISEKSEIFDDQFSVERPDGSNFTLKIRSTKLEDSAMYFCASSDPQGYKNIQYFGAGTRLSVL.

This chain links TRBV5-4 with TRBJ1-1; 7 bases fit TRBD1. The CDR3 runs 15 residues. Germline lookup yields CDR1 SGHNT and CDR2 YYREEE (reference sequence). J was trimmed by 0 bases and V by 4 bases; bases with no gene match: 6. CDR3 nucleotides: TGTGCCAGCAGCCTACAAACAGGGGTGAACACTGAAGCTTTCTTT. Protein sequence: CASSLQTGVNTEAFF.

This sequence joins TRBV28 and TRBJ1-4; no reliable D call. The CDR3 totals 12 residues. Trimming removed 7 bases at V and 4 bases at J, with 7 bases between. Germline CDR1 is MDHEN and CDR2 is SYDVKM. CDR3 sequence (DNA): TGTGCCAGCACTACAGTTAATGAAAAACTGTTTTTT. It specifies CASTTVNEKLFF.

The V gene is TRBV5-1, the J gene TRBJ2-7; D is undetermined. The CDR3 covers 14 residues. Germline assignment: CDR1 SGHRS and CDR2 YFSETQ. V shed 7 bases and J shed 2 bases, with 16 bases lying between them. The CDR3 is CASAPAPGAYEQYV. CDR3 nucleotide sequence: TGCGCCAGCGCCCCAGCCCCAGGTGCCTACGAGCAGTACGTC.

Turning to this clone: In the same sample, other DNA sequences code for this CDR3. The chain carries TRBV5-1 and TRBJ1-1; D perhaps matches TRBD1 (6 bases). Germline V gene lookup returns CDR1 SGHRS and CDR2 YFSETQ. This CDR3 has 16 residues. Trimming stripped 0 bases from V and 0 bases from J, with 12 bases between. CDR3 sequence: CASSLATGTLNTEAFF. The DNA for the CDR3 is TGCGCCAGCAGCTTGGCAACAGGGACTTTGAACACTGAAGCTTTCTTT.

The chain is built from TRBV4-2 and TRBJ1-5; unclear D gene. CDR3 size: 15 residues. V lost 4 bases to trimming and J lost 0 bases, with 10 bases between them. Germline V gene lookup returns CDR1 LGHNA and CDR2 YNFKEQ. The CDR3 is CASSRTEDSNQPQHF. Here the CDR3 DNA reads TGTGCCAGCAGCCGTACAGAAGATAGCAATCAGCCCCAGCATTTT.

V and J are TRBV30 and TRBJ1-6; 9 bases line up with TRBD1. The length of the CDR3 is 18 residues. CDR1 and CDR2 from the germline V gene are GTSNPN and SVGIG (reference sequence). Trimming at V came to 4 bases and at J to 0 bases, leaving 10 bases not matched to a gene. CDR3 amino acids: CAWKGTGISSSYNSPLHF. CDR3 bases: TGTGCCTGGAAGGGGACAGGGATTTCGAGCTCCTATAATTCACCCCTCCACTTT.

The chain uses TRBV7-9 and TRBJ1-5, with D possibly matching TRBD1 (5 bases). There are 13 residues in the CDR3. CDR1 is SEHNR and CDR2 is FQNEAQ in the germline V gene (reference sequence). V lost 5 bases and J 4 bases, leaving 9 bases between the germline ends. For the CDR3, the DNA is TGTGCCAGCAGCAGGGAGGGGAATCAGCCCCAGCATTTT. Its translation: CASSREGNQPQHF.

The rearrangement links TRBV24-1 to TRBJ2-7; D is unclear. This CDR3 is 16 amino acids long. Between the trimmed V and J ends, which lost 2 bases and 4 bases, there was a span of 17 bases. Germline loops: CDR1 KGHDR, CDR2 SFDVKD. The CDR3 nucleotides read TGTGCCACCAGTGATTCCCCCTCTACCAGGCGATACGAGCAGTACGTC. Its translation is CATSDSPSTRRYEQYV.

The chain has TRBV19 and TRBJ1-2; TRBD1 is a possible D gene (5 bases). V shed 6 bases and J shed 4 bases, with 18 bases lying between them. Per the germline V gene, CDR1 is LNHDA and CDR2 is SQIVND (reference sequence). This CDR3 has 15 residues. CDR3 DNA: TGTGCCAGTAGAGTTACGGGGACGCAAAGCTATGGCTACACCTTC. Amino acids: CASRVTGTQSYGYTF. The variable domain in full, completed from reference TRBV19 and TRBJ1-2, reads DGGITQSPKYLFRKEGQNVTLSCEQNLNHDAMYWYRQDPGQGLRLIYYSQIVNDFQKGDIAEGYSVSREKKESFPLTVTSAQKNPTAFYLCASRVTGTQSYGYTFGSGTRLTVV.

This clone showed up just a few times. The CDR3 nucleotides are TGCGCCAGCAGCCAAGAATATTCTCCAACCAAAAACACTGAAGCTTTCTTT. The encoded protein is CASSQEYSPTKNTEAFF. The chain combines TRBV4-3 with TRBJ1-1; no clear D gene. The V gene lost 0 bases and the J gene lost 2 bases, with 16 bases spanning the gap. This CDR3 contains 17 residues. The germline V gene has CDR1 LGHNA and CDR2 YSLEER.

In its sample, this clone was seen a few times. The chain links TRBV6-5 to TRBJ1-2; no clear D gene. The V and J ends lost 4 bases and 4 bases respectively, with 7 bases between them. The V gene's germline CDR1 is MNHEY and CDR2 SVGAGI. This CDR3 contains 12 residues. Written as DNA, the CDR3 is TGTGCCAGCAGTTCCCGCACCTATGGCTACACCTTC. Protein product: CASSSRTYGYTF.

This chain uses TRBV7-2 with TRBJ1-1, with D possibly TRBD1 on 6 matching bases. This CDR3 spans 14 amino acids. Germline CDR1 reads SGHTA; CDR2 reads FQGNSA. Trimming took 1 base from V and 4 from J, leaving 10 bases between them. This chain's CDR3 is CASSLVSRGTEAFF. The CDR3 coding sequence is TGTGCCAGCAGCTTAGTATCCAGGGGCACTGAAGCTTTCTTT.

The gene calls are TRBV2 and TRBJ2-3, with 10 bases that match TRBD1. The V gene end was trimmed by 3 bases and the J gene end by 3 bases; junction bases not matched to a gene: 6. Germline V CDR1 and CDR2: SNHLY, FYNNEI. The CDR3 length is 16 residues. The CDR3 is CASSDPRTGGTDTQYF. The CDR3, as DNA: TGTGCCAGCAGTGACCCCAGGACAGGGGGTACAGATACGCAGTATTTT.

The V gene is TRBV5-4, the J gene TRBJ1-4; D may be TRBD1 (6 bases). CDR3 length: 16 amino acids. Trimming left V 0 bases short and J 6 bases short, with 15 bases between. Germline V lookup: CDR1 SGHNT, CDR2 YYREEE (reference sequence). CDR3 nucleotides: TGTGCCAGCAGCTTGGGGGGGGGCCGACTTGATGAAAAACTGTTTTTT. Protein sequence: CASSLGGGRLDEKLFF.

The rearrangement joins TRBV10-1 to TRBJ1-1; D remains unclear. V was trimmed by 2 bases and J by 4 bases, leaving 8 bases between them. The CDR3 length is 13 residues. CDR1 and CDR2 from the germline V gene are WNHNN and SYGVQD (reference sequence). CDR3 amino acids: CASSEELSTEAFF. DNA of the CDR3: TGCGCCAGCAGTGAGGAGTTGAGCACTGAAGCTTTCTTT.

The rearrangement uses TRBV2 and TRBJ1-2, with 10 bases identical to TRBD1. There are 15 residues in the CDR3. V shed 7 bases, J shed 8 bases, and the junction held 13 bases outside the gene matches. The germline CDR1 and CDR2 sequences are SNHLY and FYNNEI. CDR3 protein: CASTSMGQGRQGYTF. The DNA for the CDR3 is TGTGCCAGCACCTCCATGGGACAGGGGAGGCAAGGCTACACCTTC.